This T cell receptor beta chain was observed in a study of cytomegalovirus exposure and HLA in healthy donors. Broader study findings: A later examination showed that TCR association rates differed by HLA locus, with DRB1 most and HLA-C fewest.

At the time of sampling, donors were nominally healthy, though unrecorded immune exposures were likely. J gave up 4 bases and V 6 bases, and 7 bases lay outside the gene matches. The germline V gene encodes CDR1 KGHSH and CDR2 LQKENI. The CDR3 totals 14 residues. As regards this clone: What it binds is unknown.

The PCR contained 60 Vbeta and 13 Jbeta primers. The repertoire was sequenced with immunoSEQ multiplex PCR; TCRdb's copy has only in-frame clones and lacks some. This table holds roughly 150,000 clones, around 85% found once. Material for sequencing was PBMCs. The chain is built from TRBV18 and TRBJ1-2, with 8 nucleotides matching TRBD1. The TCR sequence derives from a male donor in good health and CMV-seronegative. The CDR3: CASSPTGVGYGYTF. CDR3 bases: TGTGCCAGCTCGCCGACAGGGGTAGGCTATGGCTACACCTTC.